This T cell receptor beta chain was recovered during a study of OX40 agonist ivuxolimab in advanced cancers. Study as a whole: Patients were infused with ivuxolimab every 2 weeks at 0.01 to 10 mg/kg.

Blood sampling was done at baseline, cycle 4 day 1, and cycle 7 day 1. Measured with immunoSEQ multiplex PCR; TCRdb has only the in-frame clones, and not every one. The table lists about 89,000 clones, 90% to 95% of them singletons. Regarding the study as a whole: Both CD4+ and CD8+ T cell populations in blood had undergone clonal expansion by week 6 at 0.1 to 3.0 mg/kg. In the 0.1-3.0 mg/kg groups, partial responders showed among the lowest expansion.

In germline, CDR1 is SEHNR, CDR2 FQNEAQ (reference sequence). The CDR3 spans 12 residues. V was trimmed by 2 bases and J by 8 bases, leaving 4 bases between them. A word on this clone: Its specificity is unknown.

The clonotype originates from an adult with an advanced solid tumor such as melanoma, head and neck, liver or kidney cancer. The chain recombines TRBV7-9 with TRBJ1-6, with D unclear. Sample: CD4+ or CD8+ T cells sorted from blood, taken in a trial of the OX40 agonist ivuxolimab. CDR3 amino acids: CASSLSYSPLHF. In nucleotides, the CDR3 is TGTGCCAGCAGCTTATCTTATTCACCCCTCCACTTT. Supplemented by reference TRBV7-9 and TRBJ1-6, the full variable domain reads DTGVSQNPRHKITKRGQNVTFRCDPISEHNRLYWYRQTLGQGPEFLTYFQNEAQLEKSRLLSDRFSAERPKGSFSTLEIQRTEQGDSAMYLCASSLSYSPLHFGNGTRLTVT.